The present TCR beta chain was sequenced within a study of T cell responses to AZD1222 COVID-19 vaccine. Notes on the study in general: Only after the peak T cell response were repertoires sampled. Donor demographics were predominantly white British with a female majority; clonal diversity may be underestimated.

This clone occurred a few times. What it recognizes is unknown. Second doses were pooled across both intervals (about 4 or about 12 weeks). Assay used: immunoSEQ multiplex PCR; TCRdb lists only in-frame clones, some missing. The data show fewer than 150,000 clones, with about 86% seen just once and approximately 16% held by the top ten. This material consisted of peripheral blood, taken 28 days after the second AZD1222 dose. The TCR originated in an adult who received the AZD1222 COVID-19 vaccine.

This CDR3 is CASSPRETKNIQYF. The CDR3 DNA follows: TGTGCCAGCAGCCCTAGGGAGACCAAAAACATTCAGTACTTC. The chain recombines TRBV7-9 with TRBJ2-4; D is possibly TRBD2 (5 bases). Germline V gene sequence: CDR1 SEHNR, CDR2 FQNEAQ (reference sequence). The CDR3 length is 14 residues. V lost 5 bases and J 2 bases, leaving 10 bases between the germline ends.